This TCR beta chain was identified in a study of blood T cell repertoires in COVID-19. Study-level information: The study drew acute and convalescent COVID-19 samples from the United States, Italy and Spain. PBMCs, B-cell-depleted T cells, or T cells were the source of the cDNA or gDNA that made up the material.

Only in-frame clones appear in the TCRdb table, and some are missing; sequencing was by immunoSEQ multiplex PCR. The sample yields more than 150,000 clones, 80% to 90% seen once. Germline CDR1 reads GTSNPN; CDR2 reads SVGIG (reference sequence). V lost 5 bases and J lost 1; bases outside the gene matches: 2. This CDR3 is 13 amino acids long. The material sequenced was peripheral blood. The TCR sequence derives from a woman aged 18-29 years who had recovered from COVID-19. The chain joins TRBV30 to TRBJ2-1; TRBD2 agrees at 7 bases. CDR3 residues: CAWAGVSYNEQFF. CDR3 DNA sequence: TGTGCCTGGGCGGGAGTGTCCTACAATGAGCAGTTCTTC.